These T cell receptor beta chains were read from a single sample in a study of OX40 agonist ivuxolimab in advanced cancers. TCRdb's table, derived via immunoSEQ multiplex PCR, lists solely in-frame clones and lacks some. This repertoire shows about 36,000 clones, approximately 80% found once; its top ten account for around 18%. The source was CD4+ or CD8+ T cells sorted from blood, collected in a trial of the OX40 agonist ivuxolimab. The receptors derive from an adult with an advanced solid tumor such as melanoma, head and neck, liver or kidney cancer. Each CDR3 is given with its conserved first and last residue. The D gene is left open where the match is weak. For some rows the clone size is stated as once, few or many, or as a class when expanded; others skip it.

j_call	d_call	v_call	clone_size	cdr3_aa	cdr3_nt
TRBJ1-1	TRBD1	TRBV19	few	CASSYSGTGYRTEAFF	TGTGCCAGTAGTTATTCCGGGACAGGGTACAGGACTGAAGCTTTCTTT
TRBJ2-7	TRBD1	TRBV9	.	CASSTGQGAMYEQYF	TGTGCCAGCAGCACCGGACAGGGGGCAATGTACGAGCAGTACTTC
TRBJ2-6	.	TRBV19	.	CASSIAASGANVLTF	TGTGCCAGTAGTATCGCGGCGTCTGGGGCCAACGTCCTGACTTTC
TRBJ2-2	.	TRBV6-5	.	CASIHSGTGTGELFF	TGTGCCAGCATCCACTCCGGAACAGGCACCGGGGAGCTGTTTTTT
TRBJ2-1	TRBD2	TRBV6-5	.	CASSYSPSGYNEQFF	TGTGCCAGCAGTTACTCGCCTAGCGGGTACAATGAGCAGTTCTTC
TRBJ1-5	.	TRBV27	few	CASSFAGAEPQHF	TGTGCCAGCAGTTTTGCGGGCGCCGAGCCCCAGCATTTT
TRBJ2-2	.	TRBV5-6	.	CASSFDSGNTGELFF	TGTGCCAGCAGCTTCGATAGCGGGAACACCGGGGAGCTGTTTTTT
TRBJ2-4	TRBD1	TRBV28	.	CASSRIQGAGDIQYF	TGTGCCAGCAGTCGGATACAGGGGGCGGGGGACATTCAGTACTTC
TRBJ2-3	.	TRBV9	.	CASSALPDGDTQYF	TGTGCCAGCAGCGCCCTCCCGGACGGGGATACGCAGTATTTT
TRBJ2-7	TRBD2	TRBV11-3	.	CASSIASGSGYEQYF	TGTGCCAGCAGCATCGCTAGCGGGAGTGGCTACGAGCAGTACTTC
TRBJ1-1	TRBD1	TRBV27	once	CASREGAEDTEAFF	TGTGCCAGCAGGGAGGGGGCGGAGGACACTGAAGCTTTCTTT
TRBJ2-7	TRBD1	TRBV10-2	.	CASSYSYLGQGYEQYF	TGCGCCAGCAGTTACTCCTATCTGGGACAGGGCTACGAGCAGTACTTC
TRBJ2-7	TRBD1	TRBV5-6	once	CASSFGTGNYEQYF	TGTGCCAGCAGCTTTGGGACAGGGAACTACGAGCAGTACTTC
TRBJ1-1	.	TRBV10-2	.	CASSPGGWTEAFF	TGCGCCAGCAGCCCGGGGGGTTGGACTGAAGCTTTCTTT
TRBJ2-1	.	TRBV7-6	.	CASSYGLNNEQFF	TGTGCCAGCAGCTACGGACTGAACAATGAGCAGTTCTTC
TRBJ2-7	.	TRBV4-2	.	CASGDSYEQYF	TGTGCCAGCGGGGACTCCTACGAGCAGTACTTC
TRBJ2-3	.	TRBV5-1	.	CASIPGRDGPYTDTQYF	TGCGCCAGCATCCCAGGTCGGGACGGCCCCTACACAGATACGCAGTATTTT
TRBJ2-2	TRBD1	TRBV7-9	large	CASFAEGAQGELFF	TGTGCCAGTTTCGCCGAGGGGGCTCAAGGGGAGCTGTTTTTT
TRBJ1-1	TRBD1	TRBV13	.	CASSLGQGVEEAFF	TGTGCCAGCAGCTTGGGCCAGGGGGTCGAGGAAGCTTTCTTT
TRBJ1-1	.	TRBV6-4	few	CASSDYGGGKYTEAFF	TGTGCCAGCAGTGACTACGGGGGGGGTAAGTACACTGAAGCTTTCTTT
TRBJ1-2	.	TRBV7-8	.	CASSLGARWTSNYGYTF	TGTGCCAGCAGCTTAGGAGCGAGGTGGACCTCTAACTATGGCTACACCTTC
TRBJ2-7	.	TRBV27	.	CASSRGWIDEQYF	TGTGCCAGCAGTCGGGGATGGATTGACGAGCAGTACTTC
TRBJ2-5	TRBD2	TRBV15	.	CATSAERPVAGGPGETQYF	TGTGCCACCAGCGCAGAGAGGCCCGTAGCGGGAGGGCCGGGGGAGACCCAGTACTTC
TRBJ1-1	.	TRBV6-5	.	CAGREASNTEAFF	TGTGCAGGCCGGGAGGCTTCGAACACTGAAGCTTTCTTT
TRBJ2-2	.	TRBV7-8	few	CASSLGLGRYTGELFF	TGTGCCAGCAGCTTAGGGCTAGGACGTTACACCGGGGAGCTGTTTTTT
TRBJ1-1	.	TRBV11-3	.	CASSHGTVEAFF	TGTGCCAGCAGCCATGGGACCGTTGAAGCTTTCTTT
TRBJ2-5	.	TRBV5-4	.	CASSLGGFHPETQYF	TGTGCCAGCAGCTTGGGCGGCTTCCACCCGGAGACCCAGTACTTC
TRBJ1-2	TRBD1	TRBV28	.	CASSFPQGQGDYGYTF	TGTGCCAGCAGTTTTCCCCAGGGACAGGGTGACTATGGCTACACCTTC
TRBJ2-4	.	TRBV11-2	.	CASSLVDSFQYF	TGTGCCAGCAGCTTAGTAGACAGTTTTCAGTACTTC
TRBJ2-2	.	TRBV5-4	.	CASSSFGELFF	TGTGCCAGCAGCTCCTTCGGGGAGCTGTTTTTT
TRBJ2-2	.	TRBV19	.	CASMLYPNTGELFF	TGTGCCAGTATGTTATATCCGAACACCGGGGAGCTGTTTTTT
TRBJ2-1	TRBD2	TRBV11-3	.	CASSLKVWVGTTYNEQFF	TGTGCCAGCAGCTTAAAAGTATGGGTCGGGACTACCTACAATGAGCAGTTCTTC
TRBJ2-7	TRBD2	TRBV4-1	.	CASSQDGGGEQYF	TGCGCCAGCAGCCAAGACGGGGGGGGCGAGCAGTACTTC
TRBJ1-2	.	TRBV7-2	.	CASSLGPSYGYTF	TGTGCCAGCAGCTTAGGCCCCAGCTATGGCTACACCTTC
TRBJ2-3	.	TRBV28	.	CASSLGDGTAFTDTQYF	TGTGCCAGCAGTTTAGGAGATGGGACTGCCTTCACAGATACGCAGTATTTT
TRBJ1-1	.	TRBV30	medium-sized	CAWVMNTEAFF	TGTGCCTGGGTAATGAACACTGAAGCTTTCTTT
TRBJ2-5	.	TRBV11-2	.	CASRRGPSQETQYF	TGTGCCAGCCGGAGGGGGCCGTCCCAAGAGACCCAGTACTTC
TRBJ2-1	TRBD2	TRBV27	.	CASTWTSGYNEQFF	TGTGCCAGCACGTGGACTAGCGGTTACAATGAGCAGTTCTTC
TRBJ1-2	.	TRBV5-4	few	CASSPGRYGYTF	TGTGCCAGCAGTCCCGGGAGGTATGGCTACACCTTC
TRBJ1-2	TRBD1	TRBV6-6	.	CASSQNRGGGYTF	TGTGCCAGCAGCCAAAACAGGGGGGGAGGCTACACCTTC
TRBJ1-4	.	TRBV18	once	CASSPLGSTNEKLFF	TGTGCCAGCTCACCACTAGGGTCAACTAATGAAAAACTGTTTTTT
TRBJ2-7	TRBD2	TRBV5-4	once	CASSLGLAGGEQYF	TGTGCCAGCAGCTTGGGGCTAGCGGGTGGCGAGCAGTACTTC
TRBJ2-2	.	TRBV11-2	medium-sized	CASTQGWEPNTGELFF	TGTGCCAGCACCCAGGGATGGGAGCCGAACACCGGGGAGCTGTTTTTT
TRBJ2-7	.	TRBV5-6	few	CASSLGYEQYF	TGTGCCAGCAGCTTGGGTTACGAGCAGTACTTC
TRBJ2-5	.	TRBV6-5	once	CASSYSIRGETQYF	TGTGCCAGCAGTTATAGTATTAGGGGAGAGACCCAGTACTTC
TRBJ2-1	.	TRBV6-6	.	CASSLAGTYNEQFF	TGTGCCAGCAGTTTGGCAGGGACATACAATGAGCAGTTCTTC
TRBJ2-5	TRBD1	TRBV7-2	.	CASSLVGTGPQETQYF	TGTGCCAGCAGCTTAGTTGGGACAGGCCCCCAAGAGACCCAGTACTTC
TRBJ2-1	TRBD1	TRBV6-5	few	CASSYLGTGGFNEQFF	TGTGCCAGCAGTTACCTCGGGACAGGGGGTTTCAATGAGCAGTTCTTC
TRBJ2-7	.	TRBV5-6	.	CASSAGLEQYF	TGTGCCAGCAGCGCAGGGCTCGAGCAGTACTTC